This TCR beta chain emerged from a study of T-cell memory formation after mild COVID-19. The CDR3 extends over 16 amino acids. V lost 1 base and J 5 bases, leaving 12 bases between the germline ends. CDR1 is SEHNR, CDR2 FQNEAQ, per germline (reference sequence). Study results and limitations: CD4+ contracting clones were found mainly in CM and EM, and CD8+ ones in EMRA. Second-wave clones reaching peak frequency on day 37 lacked confirmed SARS-CoV-2 specificity.

Concerning this clonotype itself: Its antigen is as yet unknown.

From the 5' RACE reads, TCRdb called clonotypes with MiXCR, one entry per CDR3 protein. Altogether 550,000 to 700,000 distinct CDR3 sequences are present, roughly 17% being singletons, with the ten largest covering roughly 7.8%. The chain couples TRBV7-9 to TRBJ1-6, with D possibly being TRBD1 (6 bases). The sample consisted of PBMCs or a T cell subset sorted from them (not recorded which). The clonotype was recovered from an adult woman who had mild COVID-19 (a few samples of this study predate the infection). Cell type and time point are not known. CDR3 in amino acids: CASSLEGDTNNSPLHF. The CDR3 DNA follows: TGTGCCAGCAGCTTAGAGGGGGACACCAATAATTCACCCCTCCACTTT.